This is a list of T cell receptor beta chains from one sample in a study of Ad26.COV2.S vaccination and SARS-CoV-2 variants. Here immunoSEQ multiplex PCR was the method, and the copy in TCRdb shows in-frame clones only, minus some. Of under 150,000 clones in the sample, 86% are singletons; the top ten hold 4% to 6%. The sample in question was peripheral blood, obtained after recovery from COVID-19. The receptors come from a human donor who had recovered from COVID-19. Each CDR3 is given with its conserved first and last residue. The D gene is left open where the match is weak.

V | D | CDR3
TRBV19 | . | CASSARLDAVNQPQHF
TRBV7-9 | . | CASSPGPEATIYF
TRBV18 | TRBD1 | CASSPRDRGSYEQYF
TRBV29-1 | . | CSFNQANTEAFF
TRBV18 | . | CASSPRGSFYEQYF
TRBV7-8 | TRBD2 | CASSFFEREYQETQYF
TRBV11-2 | . | CASSSGARSYEQYF
TRBV6-5 | . | CASSWDTPYEQYF
TRBV19 | . | CASSRDLVSPLHF
TRBV30 | . | CAWSVNTGELFF
TRBV14 | . | CASSLRGTEAFF
TRBV30 | . | CAWTGDNNYGYTF
TRBV6-5 | TRBD2 | CASSYSFRGDLYEQYF
TRBV27 | . | CASSLRVGPNEQFF
TRBV30 | TRBD2 | CAWSSGVADTQYF
TRBV28 | TRBD1 | CASSFRGLEAFF
TRBV19 | . | CAVGTYGYTF
TRBV14 | . | CASSPGYRYGYTF
TRBV6-6 | TRBD1 | CASRKQGAGVEQYF
TRBV5-1 | . | CASSPDSTYEQYF
TRBV10-2 | . | CASSHSGLNTEAFF
TRBV19 | TRBD1 | CASRMRRDRGLPYEQYF
TRBV4-3 | . | CASSQKPASGGNTIYF
TRBV6-5 | . | CASSASGEPREKLFF
TRBV19 | . | CASKRATSSTGELFF
TRBV24-1 | TRBD2 | CATSDQGLAGTDTQYF
TRBV10-3 | TRBD2 | CAIGTTSGVNEQYF
TRBV30 | . | CAWSKTYPTQSSGNTIYF
TRBV27 | . | CASSDGTETVQYF
TRBV30 | . | CAWDGGGEQFF
TRBV7-6 | TRBD1 | CASSIANPGQGWTDTQYF
TRBV7-2 | . | CASSLGPRGSGTGELFF
TRBV7-6 | . | CASSSTYNEQFF
TRBV3-1/TRBV3-2 | . | CASNRGGNEQFF
TRBV7-2 | TRBD2 | CASSLAGLAGAGETQYF
TRBV4-1 | TRBD1 | CASSPAGTGYSEAFF
TRBV9 | . | CASSAHTVNTEAFF
TRBV3-1/TRBV3-2 | TRBD1 | CASSLPGTGINTEAFF